The entry below gives a single T cell receptor beta chain sequence along with its context. Its binding antigen is unknown. Within one base of it there is no much larger clone, and no base qualities were kept. The trim is 2 bases for V and 7 bases for J, with a gap of 13 bases between the germline ends. Taken from cysteine to phenylalanine, the CDR3 has 15 residues. The sequence is cut down to CDR3 DNA, 45 bases in frame from base 1. The germline V gene specifies KGHDR as CDR1 and SFDVKD as CDR2. The sample originates from a study of blood T cell repertoires in COVID-19 (TCRdb year 2020). In the study overall: The collaborator samples originated in the United States, Italy and Spain and spanned the acute and convalescent phases of COVID-19. The prospective study material was composed of cDNA or gDNA derived from T cells, B-cell-depleted T cells, or PBMCs. Subjects who had been exposed to COVID-19, were actively infected with it, or had recovered from it provided the deeply sampled blood TCRbeta repertoires that made up the dataset. A freely available public database, intended as a resource for researchers studying the immune response to SARS-CoV-2, is where the repertoires were released. The samples were drawn from the first 160 participants of the ongoing ImmuneRACE study and from some 1,300 subjects provided by 6 global collaborators. Nearly every sample came with metadata listing a de-identified subject ID, COVID-19 status, age in years and sex. Where available, HLA class I and class II types were obtained from metadata supplied by the sample provider rather than from assay-based typing. Points the paper makes about the study in general: The amount of clinical and demographic metadata varied by source and participant and was provided uncurated.

Each collaborating institution followed its own protocols to collect whole blood in K2EDTA tubes. For TCRbeta analysis, collaborators shipped samples as frozen whole blood, isolated PBMCs, or DNA extracted from either of those sample types. The immunoSEQ Assay, a bias-controlled multiplex PCR, was used to amplify TCRbeta CDR3 regions from genomic DNA. The paper's data handling went like this. The number of nucleated cells in each sample was estimated by amplification of reference gene primers within the assay. To quantify the absolute abundance of each unique TCRbeta CDR3 rearrangement, sequence reads were collapsed and filtered. For each sample, productive Simpson clonality was calculated as the square root of Simpson's diversity index over productive rearrangements. Entries here come from immuneACCESS through TCRdb and include only in-frame sequences with V and J called. Some clones fail to appear in such tables; in the studies checked, an unresolved V gene covers under half of the shortfall, and the cause of the remainder is unknown. V and J calls and clone size are copied from that table; D and trimming were computed from the DNA. The table for this sample lists approximately 100,000 clones; about 85% of them were counted only once. The ten largest account for about 1.8% of the sample.

The chain is encoded by TRBV24-1 joined to TRBJ1-4; the D gene assignment is ambiguous. Sequenced material: peripheral blood. This sequence originates from a woman in her 70s with active or convalescent COVID-19. The CDR3 region reads CATSDSSDGGEKLFF. The base sequence is TGTGCCACCAGTGATTCATCAGATGGAGGTGAAAAACTGTTTTTT.